The source of this T cell receptor (beta chain) is a study of blood T cell repertoires in COVID-19. Study at large: Italy, Spain and the United States were the sources of the convalescent and acute COVID-19 samples. Sources were T cells, B-cell-depleted T cells, or PBMCs; the material itself was cDNA or gDNA.

This CDR3 has 14 amino acids. The V end lost 4 bases, the J end lost 4 bases, and 12 bases lay between the germline ends. Per germline, CDR1 SGDLS and CDR2 YYNGEE. The age range of participants was about 18 to 89 years, with residence in under 30 US areas. The table came from immunoSEQ multiplex PCR; TCRdb's copy has only in-frame clones and leaves some out. The table lists fewer than 250,000 clones, 65% to 80% of them singletons. This sequence originates from a woman between 45 and 60 years old with acute COVID-19. Sequencing was performed on PBMCs or T cells enriched from blood (not recorded which). The V call is TRBV9, the J call TRBJ1-3; tentative D call: TRBD1 (5 bases). CDR3 DNA sequence: TGTGCCAGCAGCTCCAGGGTCTTCGGAAACACCATATATTTT. This translates into CASSSRVFGNTIYF.